This paragraph reports one TCR beta chain. This clonotype was observed once. The clone's antigen remains unknown. Base qualities are not provided; no much larger clone lies one nucleotide away. Just one read gives weak support. RNA was extracted using the RNeasy kit, and about 0.45 to 1 ug of the RNA was reverse transcribed with random hexamers. The immunoSEQ multiplex PCR assay, covering 54 Vbeta and 13 Jbeta segments, was used to amplify TCR beta CDR3 regions. PCR amplification bias was corrected by using a synthetic template baseline for primer optimization and computational correction. On the authors' methods: Reads were annotated to V, D and J genes according to IMGT and were analyzed with immunoSEQ Analyzer, with only productive sequences retained. To calculate clonality, Shannon entropy was normalized by log2 of the number of productive unique sequences and then subtracted from one. Public and private clones were assessed among the 100 most prevalent clones of each patient and control. Susac-specific clones were defined as absent from healthy and MS cohorts, around 970 published viral clones and other ImmuneACCESS disease sequences. Using fastp at Q25 and MiXCR, TCRdb reprocessed the public reads and kept productive beta chains. Duplicate CDR3 protein sequences are folded into a single record with the most common DNA and genes. TCRdb, not the original authors, processed these V and J calls. A total of under 250,000 distinct CDR3 sequences appear in this sample, 80% to 95% of them only once. The ten largest clonotypes hold roughly 0.072% of the sample.

The data belong to a study of CD8 T cells in Susac syndrome (dated by TCRdb to about 2019). Turning to the overall study: The study used repertoire sequencing to test whether antigen drove CD8+ T cell activation and differentiation in Susac syndrome.

What the work shows at the level of the full study, not this receptor alone: The study acknowledged that relatively few individuals were included in the TCR sequencing and HLA analysis.

High-throughput TCR beta sequencing profiled peripheral blood CD8+ and CD4+ T cells from healthy donors, Susac syndrome patients and multiple sclerosis patients. The multiple sclerosis controls were treatment-naive patients who had stable or active relapsing-remitting disease and met the revised McDonald criteria. CD8+ TEMRA cells were enriched by FACS, while bulk CD8+ and CD4+ T cells were purified by magnetic negative isolation. Blood was collected in EDTA tubes and processed within 24 hours, with PBMCs isolated through density gradient centrifugation. PBMCs intended for TCR sequencing were frozen in liquid nitrogen and were later thawed in a 37 degrees C water bath. Purity of sorted or isolated CD4+, CD8+ and CD8+ TEMRA cells was at least 90%. Taken from the germline V gene, the CDR1 and CDR2 loops are SGHDT and YYEEEE. The CDR3 has 14 amino acids, counting the end cysteine and phenylalanine. The retained sequence is limited to the CDR3, 42 bases, with the frame set at the first base. The V and J ends are trimmed by 0 bases and 5 bases, leaving 10 bases between them.

The chain is assembled from TRBV5-6 and TRBJ2-3; the D segment cannot be called with confidence. Sequenced material: CD4+ T cells from PBMCs. The TCR originated in a human donor with multiple sclerosis. The sequenced DNA is TGTGCCAGCAGCTTGGTGTCTAGAGGAGATACGCAGTATTTT. This encodes CASSLVSRGDTQYF.